The 29 T cell receptor beta chains listed next were all sequenced from one sample in a study of human T cells and chemical hapten exposure. TCRdb called the RACE reads again in MiXCR, with one record for every CDR3 protein. Seen here are tens of thousands of distinct CDR3 sequences, about 8.7% observed once, and the top ten hold 2.9%. Time point described: healthy volunteer bleed at 2 weeks. The total RNA was obtained from whole blood that was not fractionated. Sequences were obtained from whole blood. These receptors were taken from a female donor in good health. Some clones in this sample may be carry-over from other donors' samples.

This clonotype was found a few times. The rearrangement joins TRBV18 to TRBJ1-1; 8 bases are shared with TRBD1. V was pared by 5 bases and J by 2 bases, with 4 bases of the junction left unmatched. The CDR3 has 14 amino acids. CDR1 is KGHSH and CDR2 is LQKENI in the germline V gene. The DNA of the CDR3 is TGTGCCAGCTCAATGGGACAGGTAAACACTGAAGCTTTCTTT. Its translation: CASSMGQVNTEAFF. Based on the CDR3 plus reference TRBV18 and TRBJ1-1, the full variable domain is NAGVMQNPRHLVRRRGQEARLRCSPMKGHSHVYWYRQLPEEGLKFMVYLQKENIIDESGMPKERFSAEFPKEGPSILRIQQVVRGDSAAYFCASSMGQVNTEAFFGQGTRLTVV.

This clonotype was detected many times. The J gene is TRBJ1-2, the V gene TRBV29-1; D is uncertain. The CDR3 extends over 13 amino acids. V was cut by 3 bases and J by 4 bases, with 12 bases left in between. In germline, CDR1 is SQVTM, CDR2 ANQGSEA. DNA of the CDR3: TGCAGCGTTGAGGTCGTGGGGAGCTATGGCTACACCTTC. It codes for CSVEVVGSYGYTF.

This clonotype was recorded at least ten times. This chain uses TRBV28 with TRBJ2-3; 15 bases match TRBD2. The CDR3 length is 20 residues. V trimming: 4 bases; J trimming: 5 bases; junction bases outside the gene matches: 16. Germline V CDR1 and CDR2: MDHEN, SYDVKM. CDR3 loop: CASSSLVPGTSGRPIDTQYF. CDR3 DNA: TGTGCCAGCAGTTCCTTAGTCCCGGGGACTAGCGGGAGGCCGATAGATACGCAGTATTTT.

This clonotype was found many times. J is TRBJ2-1 and V is TRBV3-1, with D perhaps being TRBD1 or TRBD2 (5 bases each). The CDR3 loop spans 13 amino acids. V was trimmed by 2 bases and J by 9 bases, leaving 11 bases between them. The germline gives CDR1 LGHDT, CDR2 YNNKEL (reference sequence). CDR3 protein: CASSQHRDGEQFF. DNA of the CDR3: TGTGCCAGCAGCCAACACCGGGACGGTGAGCAGTTCTTC.

V gene TRBV9 combines with J gene TRBJ2-3; 16 bases are shared with TRBD2. CDR1 and CDR2 from the germline V gene are SGDLS and YYNGEE. This CDR3 contains 18 residues. Germline trimming cut 3 bases from V and 2 bases from J; bases unmatched to any gene: 6. In nucleotides, the CDR3 is TGTGCCAGCAGCGGCGGGACTAGCGGGAGGGCGGCCACAGATACGCAGTATTTT. Amino acid sequence: CASSGGTSGRAATDTQYF.

The sample holds a few counts of this clonotype. The chain uses TRBV29-1 and TRBJ2-3; 10 bases fit TRBD2. From germline, CDR1 is SQVTM and CDR2 ANQGSEA. This CDR3 has 13 amino acids. Trimming took 6 bases from V and 1 from J; bases not matched to a gene: 1. In DNA form, the CDR3 reads TGCAGCGTCGGACTAGCGGGCACAGATACGCAGTATTTT. Residues: CSVGLAGTDTQYF.

This rearrangement joins TRBV2 to TRBJ1-5; no definite D call. The CDR3 consists of 12 residues. Germline V gene data show CDR1 as SNHLY and CDR2 as FYNNEI. V was pared by 5 bases and J by 5 bases, with 7 bases between. The CDR3, as DNA: TGTGCCAGCAGTTTGGAAGATCAGCCCCAGCATTTT. This codes for CASSLEDQPQHF.

V gene TRBV28 combines with J gene TRBJ1-4, with D unresolved. Germline CDR1 is MDHEN and CDR2 is SYDVKM. The CDR3 is 15 residues long. The ends were cut back, 5 bases at V and 0 bases at J, with 10 bases in the middle. The CDR3 DNA reads TGTGCCAGCAGTGCTCCACAGACAACTAATGAAAAACTGTTTTTT. Its protein is CASSAPQTTNEKLFF.

For the CDR3, the DNA is TGTGCCAGCACGAACGTGAGGACAGGGGGAAATCAGCCCCAGCATTTT. Amino acids: CASTNVRTGGNQPQHF. This rearrangement joins TRBV2 to TRBJ1-5; 10 bases map to TRBD1. CDR3 length: 16 amino acids. Trimming cost V 7 bases and J 4 bases; bases outside gene matches: 10. CDR1 and CDR2 (germline): SNHLY, FYNNEI. Full variable domain (remainder filled in from reference TRBV2 and TRBJ1-5): EPEVTQTPSHQVTQMGQEVILRCVPISNHLYFYWYRQILGQKVEFLVSFYNNEISEKSEIFDDQFSVERPDGSNFTLKIRSTKLEDSAMYFCASTNVRTGGNQPQHFGDGTRLSIL.

The V call is TRBV5-6, the J call TRBJ2-3, with 8 bases matching TRBD1. Trimming at V came to 3 bases and at J to 1 base, leaving 7 bases not matched to a gene. Germline V gene sequence: CDR1 SGHDT, CDR2 YYEEEE. There are 16 residues in the CDR3. CDR3 DNA: TGTGCCAGCAGCTCCCTCGGACAGGGAGGCACAGATACGCAGTATTTT. The encoded protein is CASSSLGQGGTDTQYF.

In this sample, this clonotype turned up many times. The chain carries TRBV20-1 and TRBJ1-2, with D uncertain. From germline, CDR1 is DFQATT and CDR2 SNEGSKA (reference sequence). The CDR3 length is 11 residues. V lost 5 bases, J lost 4 bases, and 8 bases lay in between. Here the CDR3 reads CSALPIYGYTF. The CDR3 region has the DNA TGCAGTGCTCTACCGATCTATGGCTACACCTTC.

V usage is TRBV7-2 and J usage is TRBJ1-2; D is undetermined. The length of the CDR3 is 14 residues. From germline, CDR1 is SGHTA and CDR2 FQGNSA. The germline V and J ends were trimmed by 5 bases and 4 bases, with 14 bases remaining between them. In nucleotides, the CDR3 is TGTGCCAGCAGCCCCTCAGGACGGGGCTATGGCTACACCTTC. Translating gives CASSPSGRGYGYTF.

This clonotype was observed a few times. This chain joins TRBV2 and TRBJ2-1; 7 bases map to TRBD1. The CDR3 contains 13 residues. Trimming took 6 bases from V and 5 from J; bases not matched to a gene: 4. The germline gives CDR1 SNHLY, CDR2 FYNNEI. CDR3 sequence reads: CASSPGQHNEQFF. CDR3 bases: TGTGCCAGCAGCCCGGGACAGCACAATGAGCAGTTCTTC. Filled out from reference TRBV2 and TRBJ2-1, the complete variable domain reads EPEVTQTPSHQVTQMGQEVILRCVPISNHLYFYWYRQILGQKVEFLVSFYNNEISEKSEIFDDQFSVERPDGSNFTLKIRSTKLEDSAMYFCASSPGQHNEQFFGPGTRLTVL.

The chain couples TRBV14 to TRBJ1-2, with D unresolved. Trimming cost V 0 bases and J 5 bases, with 4 bases left between them. The V gene's germline CDR1 is SGHDN and CDR2 FVKESK. The length of the CDR3 is 12 residues. CDR3 DNA: TGTGCCAGCAGCCAAGATGCTTATGGCTACACCTTC. Translated: CASSQDAYGYTF.

This clonotype was counted ten times or more. The chain combines TRBV7-2 with TRBJ1-1, with unresolved D. CDR3 size: 12 residues. Per the germline V gene, CDR1 is SGHTA and CDR2 is FQGNSA. The germline V and J ends were trimmed by 1 base and 11 bases, with 11 bases remaining between them. The CDR3 sequence is CASSLGPNVAFF. CDR3 coding DNA: TGTGCCAGCAGCTTAGGACCTAATGTGGCTTTCTTT.

This chain uses TRBV28 with TRBJ2-3; 8 nucleotides agree with TRBD2. The CDR3 covers 15 residues. V dropped 5 bases and J dropped 2; count of bases not matched to a gene: 6. Germline V lookup: CDR1 MDHEN, CDR2 SYDVKM. The CDR3 nucleotides read TGTGCCAGCAGTGAAACTAGCGGCCCCACAGATACGCAGTATTTT. This sequence encodes CASSETSGPTDTQYF.

Only a few counts were recorded for this clonotype. The chain uses TRBV29-1 and TRBJ2-6; 9 bases fit TRBD2. The CDR3 is made up of 15 amino acids. With V trimmed by 7 bases and J by 2 bases, 6 bases remained unmatched. Germline V lookup: CDR1 SQVTM, CDR2 ANQGSEA. The CDR3 sequence: CSAILAGAGANVLTF. In nucleotides, the CDR3 is TGCAGCGCGATACTAGCGGGCGCTGGGGCCAACGTCCTGACTTTC.

Notes on this clonotype: Just one base apart from a much larger clone, this may be a read error. The chain recombines TRBV20-1 with TRBJ2-3; 7 bases fit TRBD2. Germline loops: CDR1 DFQATT, CDR2 SNEGSKA (reference sequence). CDR3 length equals 16 residues. V trimming: 3 bases; J trimming: 0 bases; junction bases outside the gene matches: 9. For the CDR3, the DNA is TGCAGTGCTAGGGGTGTAACGGGAGGAAGCACAGATACGCAGTATTTT. Translation gives CSARGVTGGSTDTQYF.

A remark on this clonotype: Possible read error: a much larger clone is one base away. The chain joins TRBV6-2 or TRBV6-3 to TRBJ2-1; 7 bases match TRBD1. Per germline, CDR1 MNHEY and CDR2 SVGEGT. This CDR3 contains 15 residues. CDR3 in DNA: TGTGGCAGCATCAACGACAGGGTAACCTACAATGAGCAGTTCTTC. Translated: CGSINDRVTYNEQFF.

The CDR3 sequence: CSVVTGVNEQFF. In DNA form, the CDR3 reads TGCAGCGTTGTGACAGGAGTCAATGAGCAGTTCTTC. This chain uses TRBV29-1 with TRBJ2-1; possible D gene TRBD1, 6 bases. Germline assignment: CDR1 SQVTM and CDR2 ANQGSEA. CDR3 length: 12 amino acids. V lost 4 bases and J 6 bases, leaving 10 bases between the germline ends.

The chain recombines TRBV6-6 with TRBJ2-7; D possibly matches TRBD1 or TRBD2 (6 bases each). Germline V CDR1 and CDR2: MNHNY, SVGAGI (reference sequence). This CDR3 comprises 14 residues. The V gene lost 6 bases and the J gene lost 2 bases, with 14 bases spanning the gap. This CDR3 reads CASRTEGVTYEQYF. The CDR3, as DNA: TGTGCCAGCAGGACGGAGGGGGTAACCTACGAGCAGTACTTC.

This clonotype was counted many times. The chain couples TRBV10-1 to TRBJ2-1; no firm D call. The CDR3 contains 11 residues. CDR1 is WNHNN, CDR2 SYGVQD, per germline (reference sequence). Trimming removed 8 bases from V and 5 bases from J, with 7 bases in between. CDR3 region: CASADNNEQFF. Written as DNA, the CDR3 is TGCGCCAGCGCTGACAACAATGAGCAGTTCTTC.

This clonotype occurred a few times. In DNA form, the CDR3 reads TGCGCCAGCAGCAAAACAACAGGGTCTGGCGGGGCCAACGTCCTGACTTTC. This gives the protein CASSKTTGSGGANVLTF. This chain links TRBV5-1 with TRBJ2-6; a weak D match, TRBD1 (6 bases). Germline CDR1 and CDR2: SGHRS and YFSETQ. The length of the CDR3 is 17 residues. V lost 4 bases to trimming and J lost 4 bases, with 18 bases between them.

A few counts support this clonotype. The J gene is TRBJ2-2, the V gene TRBV6-5, with TRBD2 matching over 9 bases. CDR3 length: 14 residues. J was trimmed by 6 bases and V by 8 bases; bases with no gene match: 7. Germline loops: CDR1 MNHEY, CDR2 SVGAGI. DNA for the CDR3: TGTGCCAGCGCCGGTAGCGGGAGTTCCGGGGAGCTGTTTTTT. Its protein product is CASAGSGSSGELFF.

This clonotype showed up just a few times. The V and J genes are TRBV10-3 and TRBJ1-2; 7 bases line up with TRBD1. The CDR3 spans 13 residues. V shed 3 bases and J 6 bases; nucleotides not matched to a gene: 4. Germline loops: CDR1 ENHRY, CDR2 SYGVKD. The CDR3 region has the DNA TGTGCCATCAGTGACAGGGGGGTTGATGGCTACACCTTC. Translating gives CAISDRGVDGYTF.

In this sample, this clonotype turned up a few times. CDR3 loop: CSVAGTNEQYF. The CDR3 DNA reads as TGCAGCGTTGCCGGGACAAATGAGCAGTACTTC. The chain links TRBV29-1 to TRBJ2-7, with D possibly matching TRBD1 (6 bases). The CDR3 runs to 11 residues. Germline loops: CDR1 SQVTM, CDR2 ANQGSEA. Trimming stripped 4 bases from V and 7 bases from J, with 11 bases between.

This clonotype was recorded a few times. J is TRBJ2-7 and V is TRBV6-1, with D perhaps TRBD2 (5 bases). The CDR3 covers 12 residues. V was pared by 3 bases and J by 3 bases, with 6 bases between. Germline CDR1 MNHNS, CDR2 SASEGT. The CDR3 is CASSEGSYEQYF. For the CDR3, the DNA is TGTGCCAGCAGTGAGGGGAGCTACGAGCAGTACTTC.

This clonotype was observed a handful of times. The V gene is TRBV6-5, the J gene TRBJ1-5; possible D gene TRBD1, 5 bases. This CDR3 contains 13 residues. The V end lost 6 bases, the J end lost 7 bases, and 13 bases lay between the germline ends. Per germline, CDR1 MNHEY and CDR2 SVGAGI. The CDR3 coding sequence is TGTGCCAGCAGCCGACGGGGGGAACAGCCCCAGCATTTT. Amino acid sequence: CASSRRGEQPQHF.

In its sample, this clonotype was seen a few times. The V and J genes are TRBV29-1 and TRBJ2-1, with 11 bases fitting TRBD2. Germline V gene sequence: CDR1 SQVTM, CDR2 ANQGSEA. This CDR3 spans 15 amino acids. After removal of 7 bases from V and 3 bases from J, the junction contained 8 bases not matched to a gene. Written as DNA, the CDR3 is TGCAGCGGTCGACTAGCGGGGCACATCTACAATGAGCAGTTCTTC. Translating it yields CSGRLAGHIYNEQFF.